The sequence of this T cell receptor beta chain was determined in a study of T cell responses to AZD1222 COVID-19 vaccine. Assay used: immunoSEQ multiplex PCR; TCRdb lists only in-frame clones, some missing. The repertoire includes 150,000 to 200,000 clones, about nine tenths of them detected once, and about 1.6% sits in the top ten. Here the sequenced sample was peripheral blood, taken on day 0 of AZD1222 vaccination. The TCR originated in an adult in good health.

CDR3 DNA: TGTGCCAGCAGCCAATCGGCAGGGCGGGATTCACCCCTCCACTTT. Its translation is CASSQSAGRDSPLHF. The chain recombines TRBV3-1 (or the pseudogene TRBV3-2) with TRBJ1-6, with a weak D call TRBD1 (5 bases). This CDR3 is built from 15 residues. Germline V gene lookup returns CDR1 LGHDT and CDR2 YNNKEL (reference sequence). V gave up 2 bases and J gave up 8 bases, with 13 bases separating them.